This paragraph covers one T cell receptor (beta chain) sequence. Data came from immunoSEQ multiplex PCR; TCRdb stores just in-frame clones and leaves some out. The table shows about 680,000 clones, with roughly nine tenths occurring only once. The treatment: over 15 received Ad26.COV2.S at low or high dose, single or two shots; about 5 received placebo; per-sample allocation not given. Day 63 after the first vaccine or placebo injection was the time point for sampling. Aged 18-55 years, donor was enrolled in Boston around 2020. The vaccine delivered Wuhan-strain SARS-CoV-2 spike through an Ad26 vector. Germline loops: CDR1 MNHEY, CDR2 SVGAGI. CDR3 size: 14 residues. V was clipped by 0 bases and J by 0 bases, with 6 bases between them. The data belong to a study of Ad26.COV2.S vaccination and SARS-CoV-2 variants. Study information: Once or twice, 56 days apart, Ad26.COV2.S was delivered intramuscularly.

This receptor was obtained from a person between 18 and 60 years old who received the Ad26.COV2.S COVID-19 vaccine or a placebo. The chain couples TRBV6-5 to TRBJ2-7; possibly TRBD2 for D (6 bases). The starting material was peripheral blood, obtained in a trial of Ad26.COV2.S vaccine versus placebo. CDR3 loop: CASSYSRDSYEQYF. CDR3 DNA: TGTGCCAGCAGTTACTCGCGGGACTCCTACGAGCAGTACTTC.